Sequencing of this T cell receptor (beta chain) was carried out in a study of a mutant IDH1 vaccine in newly diagnosed glioma. Across the study: Sex distribution of treated patients was around 62% male and around 38% female; mean age was about 40 years.

Time point meaning: week 23, last vaccination. A 20-mer mutant IDH1 peptide at 300 ug was injected subcutaneously with topical imiquimod. Here immunoSEQ multiplex PCR was the method, and the copy in TCRdb shows in-frame clones only, minus some. The sample carries 52,000 or so clones, 80% to 90% recorded once. Regarding this clone: Its antigen is currently unknown.

Deletions cut 0 bases from V and 2 bases from J, with 11 bases between. Per the germline V gene, CDR1 is SGHDT and CDR2 is YYEEEE. The CDR3 runs 15 residues. The sample here was PBMCs, taken from a glioma patient whose treatment included an IDH1 peptide vaccine. The gene calls are TRBV5-6 and TRBJ1-1; D not certain. This clonotype originated in a woman in her thirties or forties with glioma. Some clones in this sample may be carry-over from other donors' samples. DNA for the CDR3: TGTGCCAGCAGCTTGGAACGGGGATTTAACACTGAAGCTTTCTTT. Its protein product is CASSLERGFNTEAFF.